The clone carrying this T cell receptor beta chain occurred a few times. In the source study's methods: Nucleated cell number was recorded as an estimate derived from reference gene primer amplification. The assay was immunoSEQ multiplex PCR, and TCRdb's table has in-frame clones only and misses some. That table furnishes V, J and clone size, whereas the DNA furnished D and trimming. The sample shows more than 300,000 clones, more than 70% of them seen only once. These data belong to a study of blood T cell repertoires in COVID-19. Study information: The United States, Italy and Spain were the sources of the acute and convalescent COVID-19 samples. PBMCs, B-cell-depleted T cells, or T cells provided the cDNA or gDNA that made up the material.

CDR3 length equals 13 residues. Germline lookup yields CDR1 SGHNT and CDR2 YYREEE (reference sequence). Trimming took 3 bases from V and 4 from J; bases not matched to a gene: 1. This chain uses TRBV5-4 with TRBJ1-5; 7 bases fit TRBD1. The material sequenced was peripheral blood. The TCR originated in a woman between 45 and 60 years old with acute or convalescent COVID-19. CDR3 loop: CASSWDRNQPQHF. CDR3 DNA sequence: TGTGCCAGCAGCTGGGACAGAAATCAGCCCCAGCATTTT.